What follows are 19 T cell receptor beta chains derived from one specimen sequenced in a study of blood T cell repertoires in COVID-19. Here immunoSEQ multiplex PCR was the method, and the copy in TCRdb shows in-frame clones only, minus some. In the table there are 60,000 to 95,000 clones, 90% to 95% of which are singletons. Sequencing was carried out using peripheral blood. These receptors came from a human donor in a cohort sampled during active COVID-19.

This sequence joins TRBV2 and TRBJ2-5; TRBD2 agrees at 9 bases. Germline V gene sequence: CDR1 SNHLY, CDR2 FYNNEI. Trimming took 2 bases from V and 2 from J; bases not matched to a gene: 3. The CDR3 has 15 amino acids. CDR3 bases: TGTGCCAGCAGTGAAAGGGCGGGGGGGCAAGAGACCCAGTACTTC. This encodes CASSERAGGQETQYF.

The chain uses TRBV4-3 and TRBJ2-1, with TRBD2 identical over 11 bases. The CDR3 consists of 13 residues. Per the germline V gene, CDR1 is LGHNA and CDR2 is YSLEER. With V trimmed by 6 bases and J by 5 bases, 0 bases remained unmatched. CDR3 in amino acids: CASRLAGDNEQFF. Written as DNA, the CDR3 is TGCGCCAGCAGACTAGCGGGAGACAATGAGCAGTTCTTC.

In its sample, this clone was seen once. The J gene is TRBJ1-1, the V gene TRBV10-3, with 9 bases fitting TRBD1. Germline V gene sequence: CDR1 ENHRY, CDR2 SYGVKD. V lost 5 bases to trimming and J lost 5 bases; unmatched junction nucleotides: 9. The CDR3 is 15 residues long. CDR3 amino acids: CAISTGGSWKTEAFF. Written as DNA, the CDR3 is TGTGCCATCAGTACAGGGGGCTCATGGAAAACTGAAGCTTTCTTT.

The chain is built from TRBV5-1 and TRBJ1-1; 7 bases align to TRBD1. Looked up from germline, CDR1 is SGHRS and CDR2 is YFSETQ. Unmatched junction bases numbered 10, after V lost 4 bases and J lost 7 bases. The CDR3 totals 14 residues. CDR3 region: CASSPLRQGFEAFF. The CDR3 DNA sequence: TGCGCCAGCAGCCCACTACGACAGGGCTTTGAAGCTTTCTTT. The entire variable domain, with the rest obtained from reference TRBV5-1 and TRBJ1-1, is as follows: KAGVTQTPRYLIKTRGQQVTLSCSPISGHRSVSWYQQTPGQGLQFLFEYFSETQRNKGNFPGRFSGRQFSNSRSEMNVSTLELGDSALYLCASSPLRQGFEAFFGQGTRLTVV.

The J gene is TRBJ2-3, the V gene TRBV11-1; D possibly corresponds to TRBD2 (5 bases). Germline V gene data show CDR1 as SGHAT and CDR2 as FQDESV (reference sequence). The CDR3 runs 13 residues. The V end lost 1 base, the J end lost 6 bases, and 8 bases lay between the germline ends. The CDR3 DNA is TGTGCCAGCAGCTTAGTGTTAGCGGATACGCAGTATTTT. It is translated as CASSLVLADTQYF. Based on the CDR3 plus reference TRBV11-1 and TRBJ2-3, the full variable domain is EAEVAQSPRYKITEKSQAVAFWCDPISGHATLYWYRQILGQGPELLVQFQDESVVDDSQLPKDRFSAERLKGVDSTLKIQPAELGDSAMYLCASSLVLADTQYFGPGTRLTVL.

Notes on this clone: One junction end disagrees with the germline gene, perhaps due to a read error. The chain employs TRBV7-7 and TRBJ1-2, with D possibly matching TRBD1 (5 bases). Germline loops: CDR1 SSHAT, CDR2 FNYEAQ (reference sequence). This CDR3 is built from 16 residues. The CDR3 sequence is CASSNKQAPPLGGYTF. DNA for the CDR3: TGTGCTAGCAGCAACAAACAGGCACCCCCCCTAGGAGGCTACACCTTC.

This clone was detected once. The genes are TRBV15 and TRBJ2-7; possible D gene TRBD2, 6 bases. The length of the CDR3 is 16 residues. Trimming removed 3 bases at V and 4 bases at J, with 19 bases between. Germline assignment: CDR1 LNHNV and CDR2 YYDKDF (reference sequence). The CDR3 protein is CATSSAQAAGRYEQYF. CDR3 sequence (DNA): TGTGCCACCAGCAGTGCGCAGGCTGCGGGGAGGTACGAGCAGTACTTC.

This rearrangement joins TRBV7-6 to TRBJ2-2, with 7 bases matching TRBD1. The length of the CDR3 is 17 residues. The J segment lost 1 base and the V segment lost 3 bases, leaving 8 bases of the junction unmatched. Germline CDR1 SGHVS, CDR2 FNYEAQ. CDR3 in DNA: TGTGCCAGCAGCTTCGAAATGGGACAGTTGAACACCGGGGAGCTGTTTTTT. Translating gives CASSFEMGQLNTGELFF.

This clone was seen a few times. The rearrangement uses TRBV4-1 and TRBJ1-6; TRBD1 agrees at 12 bases. V shed 4 bases and J 9 bases; nucleotides not matched to a gene: 1. Germline loops: CDR1 MGHRA, CDR2 YSYEKL. The CDR3 covers 14 residues. The CDR3 sequence: CASSRDRGLSPLHF. The DNA of the CDR3 is TGCGCCAGCAGCCGGGACAGGGGGCTTTCACCCCTCCACTTT.

V usage is TRBV10-3 and J usage is TRBJ2-7, with D possibly matching TRBD1 (6 bases). The CDR3 runs to 15 residues. V lost 3 bases to trimming and J lost 0 bases, with 12 bases between them. The germline CDR1 and CDR2 sequences are ENHRY and SYGVKD. CDR3 residues: CAISERGGSSYEQYF. Written as DNA, the CDR3 is TGTGCCATCAGTGAACGAGGGGGAAGCTCCTACGAGCAGTACTTC.

The chain couples TRBV3-1 (or the pseudogene TRBV3-2) to TRBJ2-7; TRBD1 matches 9 bases. CDR1 is LGHDT, CDR2 YNNKEL, per germline (reference sequence). The V segment lost 4 bases and the J segment 3 bases; nucleotides outside the gene matches: 4. CDR3 length: 14 amino acids. Here the CDR3 DNA reads TGTGCCAGCAGCCTCGGGACAGGGTACTACGAGCAGTACTTC. It encodes CASSLGTGYYEQYF.

V is TRBV9 and J is TRBJ2-1; TRBD2 aligns across 10 bases. Trimming took 1 base from V and 6 from J; bases not matched to a gene: 4. The germline gives CDR1 SGDLS, CDR2 YYNGEE. The length of the CDR3 is 15 residues. CDR3 coding DNA: TGTGCCAGCAGCGTAAGCGGGGGGGCCGTCAATGAGCAGTTCTTC. Amino acid sequence: CASSVSGGAVNEQFF.

The chain has TRBV2 and TRBJ2-5; 8 bases are a match to TRBD2. The CDR3 is made up of 16 amino acids. With V trimmed by 4 bases and J by 0 bases, 7 bases remained unmatched. Germline V gives CDR1 SNHLY, CDR2 FYNNEI. CDR3 loop: CASSGRRRGDQETQYF. The CDR3 DNA sequence: TGTGCCAGCAGTGGGCGTCGGCGGGGGGACCAAGAGACCCAGTACTTC. The variable domain in full, completed from reference TRBV2 and TRBJ2-5, reads EPEVTQTPSHQVTQMGQEVILRCVPISNHLYFYWYRQILGQKVEFLVSFYNNEISEKSEIFDDQFSVERPDGSNFTLKIRSTKLEDSAMYFCASSGRRRGDQETQYFGPGTRLLVL.

The rearrangement joins TRBV10-3 to TRBJ2-2; 9 nucleotides line up with TRBD1. Germline assignment: CDR1 ENHRY and CDR2 SYGVKD. The length of the CDR3 is 14 residues. Trimming cost V 9 bases and J 6 bases; bases outside gene matches: 8. CDR3 bases: TGTGCCATTACAGGGGGCGAGCGGGCCGGGGAGCTGTTTTTT. It is translated as CAITGGERAGELFF.

J is TRBJ2-5 and V is TRBV15; TRBD1 agrees at 8 bases. CDR1 and CDR2 from the germline V gene are LNHNV and YYDKDF (reference sequence). Trimming took 2 bases from V and 5 from J; bases not matched to a gene: 7. This CDR3 region has 15 residues. CDR3 residues: CATSRQGAARETQYF. In DNA, the CDR3 is TGTGCCACCAGCAGACAGGGGGCGGCTAGGGAGACCCAGTACTTC.

J is TRBJ1-2 and V is TRBV3-1 (or the pseudogene TRBV3-2), with TRBD1 as a possible D gene (6 bases). CDR3 length: 14 residues. V was trimmed by 3 bases and J by 9 bases, leaving 17 bases between them. Germline values: CDR1 LGHDT, CDR2 YNNKEL (reference sequence). The CDR3 region has the DNA TGTGCCAGCAGCCACGGACAGTCCATGGTTAGCTACACCTTC. Its protein is CASSHGQSMVSYTF.

The J gene is TRBJ2-2, the V gene TRBV6-2 or TRBV6-3; no reliable D call. Trimming pared 2 bases from V and 1 base from J, leaving 8 bases between. Germline-derived CDR1 and CDR2 are MNHEY and SVGEGT. This CDR3 is built from 15 residues. For the CDR3, the DNA is TGTGCCAGCAGTTACGTCGGCGGGAACACCGGGGAGCTGTTTTTT. It codes for CASSYVGGNTGELFF.

This sequence joins TRBV6-5 and TRBJ2-5, with TRBD2 matching 11 bases. The CDR3 extends over 16 amino acids. V gave up 4 bases and J gave up 4 bases; unmatched junction bases: 8. From germline, CDR1 is MNHEY and CDR2 SVGAGI. The CDR3: CASSWLSGGAGETQYF. As DNA, the CDR3 is TGTGCCAGCAGTTGGCTTAGCGGGGGGGCCGGAGAGACCCAGTACTTC.

This clone showed up just once. The chain links TRBV7-2 to TRBJ2-4, with TRBD2 matching 11 bases. Germline V gene sequence: CDR1 SGHTA, CDR2 FQGNSA. CDR3 size: 19 residues. V trimming: 5 bases; J trimming: 0 bases; junction bases outside the gene matches: 12. In nucleotides, the CDR3 is TGTGCCAGCAGCCAATCCCTGACTAGCGGGGAACTAGCCAAAAACATTCAGTACTTC. This sequence encodes CASSQSLTSGELAKNIQYF.